These T cell receptor beta chains were read from a single sample in a study of T cell changes during pregnancy in multiple sclerosis. The protocol was immunoSEQ multiplex PCR, while the TCRdb copy is restricted to in-frame clones and leaves out a portion. The sample contains tens of thousands of clones, 92% of which appear only once. This material consisted of CD4+ T cells from peripheral blood mononuclear cells, taken in the third trimester of pregnancy. These TCRs come from a female donor with multiple sclerosis, enrolled in a pregnancy study. Both conserved end residues are part of each CDR3. A D gene is named only where the DNA matches it firmly. Clone sizes are given selectively: once, few, many, or a class where the clone is expanded.

j_call | d_call | cdr3_length | v_call | clone_size | cdr3_nt | cdr3_aa
TRBJ1-2 | NA | 17 | TRBV18 | NA | TGTGCCAGCTCATCCCAAATGGACAGCCTAGCTAACTATGGCTACACCTTC | CASSSQMDSLANYGYTF
TRBJ2-7 | TRBD2 | 16 | TRBV6-5 | NA | TGTGCCAGCAGTTACTCGATCCGGGGGGGTGCCTACGAGCAGTACTTC | CASSYSIRGGAYEQYF
TRBJ2-5 | NA | 16 | TRBV21-1 | NA | TGTGCCAGCAGCAACCGGACTAGCGGGAGTGGAGAGACCCAGTACTTC | CASSNRTSGSGETQYF
TRBJ1-3 | NA | 14 | TRBV7-9 | NA | TGTGCCAGCAGCCGACAGTCTTCGGGGGACACCATATATTTT | CASSRQSSGDTIYF
TRBJ1-4 | NA | 15 | TRBV19 | NA | TGTGCCAGTAGTATTCAGGGGAGTCTCAGTGAAAAACTGTTTTTT | CASSIQGSLSEKLFF
TRBJ2-5 | TRBD2 | 15 | TRBV7-6 | NA | TGTGCCAGCAGCTCCGGGACTAGCGGGAGAGAGACCCAGTACTTC | CASSSGTSGRETQYF
TRBJ2-2 | NA | 15 | TRBV18 | NA | TGTGCCAGCTCACCGGGACAAAGAGTCACCGGGGAGCTGTTTTTT | CASSPGQRVTGELFF
TRBJ2-7 | NA | 14 | TRBV19 | once | TGTGCCAGTAGTAGGGGGGGCGCTACCTACGAGCAGTACTTC | CASSRGGATYEQYF
TRBJ1-5 | NA | 13 | TRBV7-9 | NA | TGTGCCAGCAGCCCCAGTAGCAATCAGCCCCAGCATTTT | CASSPSSNQPQHF
TRBJ2-1 | TRBD2 | 14 | TRBV27 | NA | TGTGCCAGCAGGCTAGCGGGTTCCTACAATGAGCAGTTCTTC | CASRLAGSYNEQFF
TRBJ2-7 | NA | 12 | TRBV2 | once | TGTGCCAGCAGCCTACAGGGATACGAGCAGTACTTC | CASSLQGYEQYF
TRBJ2-1 | TRBD2 | 16 | TRBV11-2 | NA | TGTGCCAGCAGCTTACTTGCGGGAGGGCCCTACAATGAGCAGTTCTTC | CASSLLAGGPYNEQFF
TRBJ2-2 | NA | 14 | TRBV5-1 | NA | TGCGCCAGCAGCTTGGCCTCGAACACCGGGGAGCTGTTTTTT | CASSLASNTGELFF
TRBJ2-2 | TRBD1 | 17 | TRBV19 | NA | TGTGCCAGTGGGGGGACAGGGAAGTTTTTGAACACCGGGGAGCTGTTTTTT | CASGGTGKFLNTGELFF
TRBJ2-5 | TRBD2 | 15 | TRBV4-1 | NA | TGCGCCAGCAGCGACGCGGGACTACCGCAAGAGACCCAGTACTTC | CASSDAGLPQETQYF
TRBJ1-5 | NA | 15 | TRBV4-1 | NA | TGCGCCAGCAGCCAAGATTTAGCGGGGGTCAGGACCCAGCATTTT | CASSQDLAGVRTQHF
TRBJ2-3 | NA | 12 | TRBV4-3 | NA | TGCGCCAGCAGCTTCGGGCAGGGGCCGCAGTATTTT | CASSFGQGPQYF
TRBJ1-5 | TRBD1 | 20 | TRBV6-1 | NA | TGTGCCAGCAGTGACCGGAGATTTACCGGGACAGGGGGCCGCAATCAGCCCCAGCATTTT | CASSDRRFTGTGGRNQPQHF
TRBJ2-5 | NA | 16 | TRBV18 | NA | TGTGCCAGCTCACCTCGGCGGGCCTCTTTCCAAGAGACCCAGTACTTC | CASSPRRASFQETQYF
TRBJ2-3 | NA | 16 | TRBV28 | NA | TGTGCCAGCAGTTTGTTCAGGGCTCTAAGCACAGATACGCAGTATTTT | CASSLFRALSTDTQYF
TRBJ2-7 | NA | 14 | TRBV5-1 | NA | TGCGCCAGCAGCTTGGTTGTATCCCCCTACGAGCAGTACTTC | CASSLVVSPYEQYF
TRBJ2-2 | NA | 15 | TRBV19 | NA | TGTGCCAGTAGTATGGGAGTAGCCCGCACCGGGGAGCTGTTTTTT | CASSMGVARTGELFF
TRBJ2-1 | TRBD2 | 15 | TRBV2 | NA | TGTGCCAGCAGAGGGACCGGGGGGGGAGGCAATGAGCAGTTCTTC | CASRGTGGGGNEQFF
TRBJ2-2 | TRBD2 | 19 | TRBV4-3 | NA | TGCGCCAGCAGCCAAGAGGGGATCGGAGCGGGAGGCAACACCGGGGAGCTGTTTTTT | CASSQEGIGAGGNTGELFF
TRBJ1-1 | NA | 14 | TRBV5-8 | NA | TGTGCCAGCAGCAGGGGACACATGAACACTGAAGCTTTCTTT | CASSRGHMNTEAFF
TRBJ1-2 | NA | 14 | TRBV11-2 | NA | TGTGCCAGCAGCTTAGAGGGAGGAGGGGAAGGCTACACCTTC | CASSLEGGGEGYTF
TRBJ2-7 | NA | 13 | TRBV5-1 | NA | TGCGCCAGCAGCTGGGGGGACGACTACGAGCAGTACTTC | CASSWGDDYEQYF
TRBJ2-2 | TRBD1 | 15 | TRBV4-1 | once | TGCGCCAGCAGCGGGGACAGGGGACTCGCCGGGGAGCTGTTTTTT | CASSGDRGLAGELFF
TRBJ2-3 | NA | 16 | TRBV25-1 | NA | TGTGCCAGCAGTGAAGCCTCGGGAGAGAGGACAGATACGCAGTATTTT | CASSEASGERTDTQYF
TRBJ2-6 | NA | 19 | TRBV6-1 | NA | TGTGCCAGCAGTGCCGGGGGCCCGGGACAGATCTCTGGGGCCAACGTCCTGACTTTC | CASSAGGPGQISGANVLTF
TRBJ2-2 | NA | 11 | TRBV20-1 | NA | TGCAGTGCCGCCAGGGGCGGGGAGCTGTTTTTT | CSAARGGELFF
TRBJ1-5 | NA | 14 | TRBV19 | NA | TGTGCCAGTAGTACTAAGGCGAGGAATCAGCCCCAGCATTTT | CASSTKARNQPQHF
TRBJ2-5 | NA | 12 | TRBV7-9 | NA | TGTGCCAGCAGCTTTTGGAGTGGGACCCAGTACTTC | CASSFWSGTQYF
TRBJ2-7 | NA | 14 | TRBV7-2 | NA | TGTGCCAGCAGTGACAGAAAGAGCTCCTACGAGCAGTACTTC | CASSDRKSSYEQYF
TRBJ2-6 | NA | 17 | TRBV30 | NA | TGTGCCTGGAGCACAGGCGTCCCAAACTCTGGGGCCAACGTCCTGACTTTC | CAWSTGVPNSGANVLTF
TRBJ2-6 | TRBD1 | 15 | TRBV5-6 | NA | TGTGCCAGCAGCTCTGGACAGGGTGGAGACAACGTCCTGACTTTC | CASSSGQGGDNVLTF
TRBJ1-1 | NA | 14 | TRBV19 | NA | TGTGCCAGTATACATCCCGGGAGGAACACTGAAGCTTTCTTT | CASIHPGRNTEAFF
TRBJ2-3 | NA | 14 | TRBV6-1 | NA | TGTGCCAGCAGTGAAATCTATCAGGGAGGTACGCAGTATTTT | CASSEIYQGGTQYF
TRBJ2-2 | NA | 17 | TRBV7-6 | NA | TGTGCCAGCAGCTTAGGAGGCCCGACTTCGAACACCGGGGAGCTGTTTTTT | CASSLGGPTSNTGELFF
TRBJ2-3 | NA | 15 | TRBV5-1 | NA | TGCGCCAGCAGCTTGGATGACGGGAGTTCTGATACGCAGTATTTT | CASSLDDGSSDTQYF
TRBJ2-5 | TRBD2 | 16 | TRBV5-1 | NA | TGCGCCAGCAGCGTACTAGTAGCGGGAAGGGGAGAGACCCAGTACTTC | CASSVLVAGRGETQYF
TRBJ2-1 | NA | 15 | TRBV15 | NA | TGTGCCACCAGCAGAGATTCGGGAACCTACAATGAGCAGTTCTTC | CATSRDSGTYNEQFF
TRBJ2-1 | TRBD2 | 20 | TRBV4-3 | NA | TGCGCCAGCAGCCAAGATTTAGGGGGACTAGCGGGAAGCTCCTACAATGAGCAGTTCTTC | CASSQDLGGLAGSSYNEQFF
TRBJ2-2 | NA | 19 | TRBV7-9 | few | TGTGCCAGCAGCTTTATCCAGGGGACCGGGCGCCCTTGGACCGGGGAGCTGTTTTTT | CASSFIQGTGRPWTGELFF
TRBJ1-2 | NA | 13 | TRBV2 | NA | TGTGCCAGCAGTGACCTTAGGAGGGATGGCTACACCTTC | CASSDLRRDGYTF
TRBJ2-7 | TRBD1 | 14 | TRBV10-3 | NA | TGTGCCATCAGGCCGGGACAGGGCTCCCTGGAGCAGTACTTC | CAIRPGQGSLEQYF
TRBJ2-1 | NA | 18 | TRBV21-1 | NA | TGTGCCAGCAGCAAAGTAGCGGTCCGCACTACACCTTACAATGAGCAGTTCTTC | CASSKVAVRTTPYNEQFF
TRBJ2-5 | NA | 17 | TRBV7-9 | NA | TGTGCCAGCAGCCCGTCAGGAGTAGCGGCTGTCCAAGAGACCCAGTACTTC | CASSPSGVAAVQETQYF
TRBJ2-7 | NA | 17 | TRBV21-1 | NA | TGTGCCAGCAGCAAATACCGGGGGACTTCTACTTCCTACGAGCAGTACTTC | CASSKYRGTSTSYEQYF
TRBJ2-7 | NA | 14 | TRBV21-1 | once | TGTGCCAGCCTTCCTGTACACGAACGCTACGAGCAGTACTTC | CASLPVHERYEQYF
TRBJ2-7 | NA | 13 | TRBV7-9 | NA | TGTGCCAGCAGCTTAGGCCTAGTCGACGAGCAGTACTTC | CASSLGLVDEQYF
TRBJ2-7 | NA | 15 | TRBV7-9 | once | TGTGCCAGCATCCCCATGGGAGGTCTCTCCTACGAGCAGTACTTC | CASIPMGGLSYEQYF
TRBJ2-2 | TRBD2 | 15 | TRBV18 | NA | TGTGCCAGCTCACAGGGACTAGCGGGATACGGGGAGCTGTTTTTT | CASSQGLAGYGELFF
TRBJ2-7 | TRBD1 | 14 | TRBV6-1 | NA | TGTGCCAGCAGTGAGGACAGGGTCCTACGATTGCAGTACTTC | CASSEDRVLRLQYF
TRBJ2-6 | NA | 18 | TRBV14 | NA | TGTGCCAGCAGCCAAGATCTTGTGGGGGCCTCTGGGGCCAACGTCCTGACTTTC | CASSQDLVGASGANVLTF
TRBJ1-4 | NA | 13 | TRBV18 | NA | TGTGCCAGCTCACCATCGGTAAATGAAAAACTGTTTTTT | CASSPSVNEKLFF
TRBJ2-5 | TRBD1 | 14 | TRBV28 | NA | TGTGCCAGCAGAGATACAGGGGGCATAAAGACCCAGTACTTC | CASRDTGGIKTQYF
TRBJ2-7 | TRBD2 | 16 | TRBV11-3 | NA | TGTGCCAGCAGCTTAGTTGGTCAGGCGGGAGGGAACGAGCAGTACTTC | CASSLVGQAGGNEQYF
TRBJ2-1 | NA | 14 | TRBV5-1 | NA | TGCGCCAGCAGTCTCCCTACTAGTTACAATGAGCAGTTCTTC | CASSLPTSYNEQFF
TRBJ2-1 | TRBD2 | 17 | TRBV19 | NA | TGTGCCAGTAGTACCCGGACTAGCGGGAGGGGATACAATGAGCAGTTCTTC | CASSTRTSGRGYNEQFF